This record looks at one T cell receptor beta chain sequence and its context. The antigen remains undetermined. Primers for the PCR totalled 60 Vbeta and 13 Jbeta. TCRdb's table, derived via immunoSEQ multiplex PCR, lists solely in-frame clones and lacks some. The sample shows roughly 84,000 clones, roughly 63% of them seen only once. Donors sampled were nominally healthy, though unrecorded immune exposures were likely. Trimming at V came to 6 bases and at J to 11 bases, leaving 9 bases not matched to a gene. Germline values: CDR1 MDHEN, CDR2 SYDVKM. The CDR3 contains 12 residues. These data originate in a study of cytomegalovirus exposure and HLA in healthy donors. About the research overall: A data release that came early held some 84 million unique TCRs from HLA-typed donors.

General observations from the study: 87-base-pair reads could not separate some V segments, including TRBV6-2 and TRBV6-3. The study labeled 150 to 200 TCR beta chains cytomegalovirus-associated.

The sequenced material came from PBMCs. The rearrangement joins TRBV28 to TRBJ1-1; 7 positions match TRBD1. The sequence was collected from a woman aged 40-49 years in good health and CMV-seropositive. The CDR3 here is CASREGASGAFF. The CDR3 nucleotides read TGTGCCAGCAGGGAGGGGGCCTCAGGGGCTTTCTTT.